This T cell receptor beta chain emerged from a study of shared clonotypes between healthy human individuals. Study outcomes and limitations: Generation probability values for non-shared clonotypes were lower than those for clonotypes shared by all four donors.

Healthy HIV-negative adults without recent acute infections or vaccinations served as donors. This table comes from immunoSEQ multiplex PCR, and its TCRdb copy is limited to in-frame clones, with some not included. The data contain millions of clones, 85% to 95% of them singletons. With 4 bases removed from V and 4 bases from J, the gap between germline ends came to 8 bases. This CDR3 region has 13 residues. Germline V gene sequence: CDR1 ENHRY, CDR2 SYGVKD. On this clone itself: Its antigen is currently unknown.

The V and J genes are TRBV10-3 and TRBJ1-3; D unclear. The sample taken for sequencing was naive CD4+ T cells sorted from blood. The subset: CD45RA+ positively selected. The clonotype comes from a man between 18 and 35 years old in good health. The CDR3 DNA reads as TGTGCCATCAGTGTGGTAGAAGGAAACACCATATATTTT. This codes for CAISVVEGNTIYF.